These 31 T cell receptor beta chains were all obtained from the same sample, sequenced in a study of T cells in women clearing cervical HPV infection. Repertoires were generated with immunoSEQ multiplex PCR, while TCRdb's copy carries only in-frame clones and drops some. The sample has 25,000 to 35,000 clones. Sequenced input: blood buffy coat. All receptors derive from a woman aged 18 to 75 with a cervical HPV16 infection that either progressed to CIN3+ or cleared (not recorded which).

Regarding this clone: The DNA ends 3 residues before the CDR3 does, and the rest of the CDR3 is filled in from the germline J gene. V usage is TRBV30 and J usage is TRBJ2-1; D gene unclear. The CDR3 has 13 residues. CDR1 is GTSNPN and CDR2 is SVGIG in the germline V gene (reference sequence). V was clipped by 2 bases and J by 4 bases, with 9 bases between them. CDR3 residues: CAWSPSTYNEQFF. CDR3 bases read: TGTGCCTGGAGTCCTTCGACTTACAATGAG. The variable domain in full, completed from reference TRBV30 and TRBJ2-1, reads SQTIHQWPATLVQPVGSPLSLECTVEGTSNPNLYWYRQAAGRGLQLLFYSVGIGQISSEVPQNLSASRPQDRQFILSSKKLLLSDSGFYLCAWSPSTYNEQFFGPGTRLTVL.

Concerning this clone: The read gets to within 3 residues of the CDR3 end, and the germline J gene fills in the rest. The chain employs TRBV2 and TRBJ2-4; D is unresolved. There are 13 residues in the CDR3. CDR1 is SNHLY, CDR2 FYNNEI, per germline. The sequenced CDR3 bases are TGTGCCAGCAGTGTAAGGGTACCCTATGGT. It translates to CASSVRVPYG. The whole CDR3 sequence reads CASSVRVPYGQYF.

The CDR3 is CATYVQRLAGDETQYF. The CDR3 DNA, read in part, is TGCGCCACCTATGTGCAGAGACTAGCGGGAGATGAGACC. The chain recombines TRBV10-1 with TRBJ2-5, with TRBD2 matching over 12 bases. The read ends 3 residues before the CDR3 terminus; that terminus is restored from the germline J gene. Trimming removed 10 bases from V and 5 bases from J; junction bases left unmatched: 14. CDR1 WNHNN and CDR2 SYGVQD come from the germline V gene (reference sequence). The CDR3 consists of 16 residues.

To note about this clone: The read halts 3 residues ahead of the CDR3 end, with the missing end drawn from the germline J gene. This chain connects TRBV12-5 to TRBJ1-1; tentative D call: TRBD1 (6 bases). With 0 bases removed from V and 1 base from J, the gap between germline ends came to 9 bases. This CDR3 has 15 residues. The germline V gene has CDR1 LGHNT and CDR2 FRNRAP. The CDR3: CASGLVIRGNTEAFF. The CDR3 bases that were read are TGTGCTAGTGGTTTGGTCATCAGGGGGAACACTGAA.

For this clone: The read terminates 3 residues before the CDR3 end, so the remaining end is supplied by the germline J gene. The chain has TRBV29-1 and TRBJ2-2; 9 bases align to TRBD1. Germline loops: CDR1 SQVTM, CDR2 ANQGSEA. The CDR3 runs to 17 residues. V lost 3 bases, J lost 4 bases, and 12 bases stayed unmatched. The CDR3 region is CSVEDGGTGTLTGELFF. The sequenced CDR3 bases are TGCAGCGTTGAGGACGGGGGGACAGGGACTCTCACCGGGGAG.

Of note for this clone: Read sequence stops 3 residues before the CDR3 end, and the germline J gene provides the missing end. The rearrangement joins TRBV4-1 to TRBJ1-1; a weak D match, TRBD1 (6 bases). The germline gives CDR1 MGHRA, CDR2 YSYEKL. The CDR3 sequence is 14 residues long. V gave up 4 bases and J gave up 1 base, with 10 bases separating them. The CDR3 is CASSRGTPNTEAFF. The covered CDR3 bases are TGCGCCAGCAGCCGAGGGACACCGAACACTGAA.

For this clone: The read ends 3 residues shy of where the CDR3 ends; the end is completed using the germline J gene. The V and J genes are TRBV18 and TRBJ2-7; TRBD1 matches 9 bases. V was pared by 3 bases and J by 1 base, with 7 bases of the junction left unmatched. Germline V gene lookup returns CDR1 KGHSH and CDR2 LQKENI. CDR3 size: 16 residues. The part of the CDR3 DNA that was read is TGTGCCAGCTCACCTACGAGGACAGGGGCGTCCTACGAG. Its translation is CASSPTRTGASYE. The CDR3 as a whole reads CASSPTRTGASYEQYF.

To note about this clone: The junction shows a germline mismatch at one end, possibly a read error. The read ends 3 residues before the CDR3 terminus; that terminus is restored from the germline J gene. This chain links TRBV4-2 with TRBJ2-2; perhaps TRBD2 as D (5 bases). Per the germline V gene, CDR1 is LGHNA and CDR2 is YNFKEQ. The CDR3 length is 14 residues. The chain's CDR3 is CASSQETGSGELFF. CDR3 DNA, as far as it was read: TGCGCCAGCAGCCAAGAGACGGGGTCCGGGGAG.

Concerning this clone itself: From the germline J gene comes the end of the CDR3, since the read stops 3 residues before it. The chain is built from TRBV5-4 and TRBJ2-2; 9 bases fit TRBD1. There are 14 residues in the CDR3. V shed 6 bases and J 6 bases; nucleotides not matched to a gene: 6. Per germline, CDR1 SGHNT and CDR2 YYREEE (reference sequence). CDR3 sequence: CASTNRGPAGELFF. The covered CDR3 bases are TGTGCCAGCACGAACAGGGGGCCCGCCGGGGAG.

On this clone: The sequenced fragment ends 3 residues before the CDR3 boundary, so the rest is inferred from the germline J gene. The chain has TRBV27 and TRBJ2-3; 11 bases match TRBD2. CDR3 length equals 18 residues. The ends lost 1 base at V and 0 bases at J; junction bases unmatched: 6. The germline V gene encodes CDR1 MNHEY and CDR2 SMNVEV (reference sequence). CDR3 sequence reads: CASSLLLAGATSTDTQYF. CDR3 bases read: TGTGCCAGCAGTTTATTACTAGCGGGGGCCACTAGCACAGATACG.

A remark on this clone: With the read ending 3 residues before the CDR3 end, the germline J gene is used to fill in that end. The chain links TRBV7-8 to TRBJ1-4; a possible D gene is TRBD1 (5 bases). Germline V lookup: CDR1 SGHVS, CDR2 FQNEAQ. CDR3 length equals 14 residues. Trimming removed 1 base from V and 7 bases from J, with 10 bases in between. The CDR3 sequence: CASSLERGSEKLFF. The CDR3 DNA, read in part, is TGTGCCAGCAGCTTAGAGCGGGGGAGTGAAAAA.

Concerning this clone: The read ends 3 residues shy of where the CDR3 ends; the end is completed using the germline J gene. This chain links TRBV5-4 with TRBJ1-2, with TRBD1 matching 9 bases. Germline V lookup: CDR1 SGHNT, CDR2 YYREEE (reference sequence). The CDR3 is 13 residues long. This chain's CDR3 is CASSWDRVSGYTF. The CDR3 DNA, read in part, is TGTGCCAGCAGCTGGGACAGGGTAAGCGGC.

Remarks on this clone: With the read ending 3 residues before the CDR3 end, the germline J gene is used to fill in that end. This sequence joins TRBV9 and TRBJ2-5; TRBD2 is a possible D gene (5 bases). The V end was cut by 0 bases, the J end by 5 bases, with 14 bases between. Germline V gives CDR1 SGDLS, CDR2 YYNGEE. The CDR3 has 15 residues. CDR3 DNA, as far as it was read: TGTGCCAGCAGCGTAGCAGTCGGGGTCCGGGAGACC. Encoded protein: CASSVAVGVRET. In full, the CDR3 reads CASSVAVGVRETQYF.

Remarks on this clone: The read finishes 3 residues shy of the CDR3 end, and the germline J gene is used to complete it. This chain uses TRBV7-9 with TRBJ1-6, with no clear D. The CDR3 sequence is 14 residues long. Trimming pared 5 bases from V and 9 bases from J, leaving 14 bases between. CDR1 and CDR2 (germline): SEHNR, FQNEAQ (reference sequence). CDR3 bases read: TGTGCCAGCAGCCGAGCGGCAGGAAGTTCACCC. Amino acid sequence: CASSRAAGSSP. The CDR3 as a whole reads CASSRAAGSSPLHF. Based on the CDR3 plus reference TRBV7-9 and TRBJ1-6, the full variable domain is DTGVSQNPRHKITKRGQNVTFRCDPISEHNRLYWYRQTLGQGPEFLTYFQNEAQLEKSRLLSDRFSAERPKGSFSTLEIQRTEQGDSAMYLCASSRAAGSSPLHFGNGTRLTVT.

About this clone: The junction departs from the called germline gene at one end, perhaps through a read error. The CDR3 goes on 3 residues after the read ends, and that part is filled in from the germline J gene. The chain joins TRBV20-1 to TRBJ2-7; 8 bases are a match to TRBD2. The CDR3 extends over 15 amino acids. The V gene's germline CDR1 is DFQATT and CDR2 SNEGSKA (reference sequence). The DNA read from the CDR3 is TGCAGTGCTAGAGGCGGGGGGCCCTCCTCCCACGAG. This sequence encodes CSARGGGPSSHE. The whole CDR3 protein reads CSARGGGPSSHEQYF.

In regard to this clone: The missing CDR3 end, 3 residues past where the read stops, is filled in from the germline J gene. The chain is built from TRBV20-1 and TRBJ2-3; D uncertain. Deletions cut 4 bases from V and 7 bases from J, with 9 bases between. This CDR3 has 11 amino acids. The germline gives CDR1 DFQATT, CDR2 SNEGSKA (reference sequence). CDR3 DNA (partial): TGCAGTGCTACAGGCGTACATACG. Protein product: CSATGVHT. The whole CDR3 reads CSATGVHTQYF.

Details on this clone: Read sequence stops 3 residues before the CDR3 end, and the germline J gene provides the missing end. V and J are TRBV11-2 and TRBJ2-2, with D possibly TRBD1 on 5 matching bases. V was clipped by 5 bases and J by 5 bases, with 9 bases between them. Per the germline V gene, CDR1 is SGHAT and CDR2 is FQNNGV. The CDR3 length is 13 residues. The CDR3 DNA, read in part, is TGTGCCAGCAGCCTAGGACATACCGGGGAG. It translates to CASSLGHTGE. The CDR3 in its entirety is CASSLGHTGELFF.

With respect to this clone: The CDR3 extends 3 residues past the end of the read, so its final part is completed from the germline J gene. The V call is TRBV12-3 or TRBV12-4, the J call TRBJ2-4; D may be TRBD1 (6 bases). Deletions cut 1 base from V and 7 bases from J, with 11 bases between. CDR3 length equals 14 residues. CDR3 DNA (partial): TGTGCCAGCAGTTTAGGGCAGGGGAACAACATT. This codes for CASSLGQGNNI. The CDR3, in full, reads CASSLGQGNNIQYF.

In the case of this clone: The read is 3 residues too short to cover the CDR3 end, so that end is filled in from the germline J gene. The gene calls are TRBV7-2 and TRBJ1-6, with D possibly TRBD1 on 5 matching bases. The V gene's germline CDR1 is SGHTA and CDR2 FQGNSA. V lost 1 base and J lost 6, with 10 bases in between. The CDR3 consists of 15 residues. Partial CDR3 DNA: TGTGCCAGCAGCTTAGTCGGGGGGGTTAATTCACCC. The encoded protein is CASSLVGGVNSP. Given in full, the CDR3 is CASSLVGGVNSPLHF.

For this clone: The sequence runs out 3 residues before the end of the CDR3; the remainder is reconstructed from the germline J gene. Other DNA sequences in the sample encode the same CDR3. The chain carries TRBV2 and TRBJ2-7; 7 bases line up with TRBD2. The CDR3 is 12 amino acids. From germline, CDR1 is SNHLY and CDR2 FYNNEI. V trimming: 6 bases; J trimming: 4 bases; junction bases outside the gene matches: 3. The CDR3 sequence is CASRSSGYEQYF. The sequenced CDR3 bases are TGTGCCAGCAGATCTAGCGGTTACGAG.

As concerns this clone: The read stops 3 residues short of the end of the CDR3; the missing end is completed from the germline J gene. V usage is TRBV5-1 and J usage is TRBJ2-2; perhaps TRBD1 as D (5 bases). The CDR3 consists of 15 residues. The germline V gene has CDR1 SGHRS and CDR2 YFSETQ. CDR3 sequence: CASSVQRSGANVLFF. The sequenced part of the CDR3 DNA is TGCGCCAGCAGTGTTCAGCGCTCTGGGGCCAACGTG.

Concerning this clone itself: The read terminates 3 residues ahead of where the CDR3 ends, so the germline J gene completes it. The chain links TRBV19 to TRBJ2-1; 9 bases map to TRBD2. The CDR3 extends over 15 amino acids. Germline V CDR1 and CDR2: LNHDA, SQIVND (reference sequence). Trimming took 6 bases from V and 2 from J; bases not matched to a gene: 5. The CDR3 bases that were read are TGTGCCAGTAGCAGTAGCGGGGGCGCCTACAATGAG. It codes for CASSSSGGAYNE. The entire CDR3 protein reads CASSSSGGAYNEQFF.

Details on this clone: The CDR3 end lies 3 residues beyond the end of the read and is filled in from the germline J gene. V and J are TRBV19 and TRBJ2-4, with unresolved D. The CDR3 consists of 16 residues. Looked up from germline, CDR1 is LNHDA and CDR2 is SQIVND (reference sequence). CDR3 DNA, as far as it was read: TGTGCCAGTAGTATAGAGGCGAAGGGCCACTTCTATGGT. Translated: CASSIEAKGHFYG. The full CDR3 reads CASSIEAKGHFYGQYF.

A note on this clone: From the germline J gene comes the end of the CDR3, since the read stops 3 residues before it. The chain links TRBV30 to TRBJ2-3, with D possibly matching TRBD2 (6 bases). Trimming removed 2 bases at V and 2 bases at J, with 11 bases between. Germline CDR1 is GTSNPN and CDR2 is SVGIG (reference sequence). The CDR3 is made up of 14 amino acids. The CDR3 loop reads CAWSHGGATDTQYF. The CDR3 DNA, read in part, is TGTGCCTGGAGTCATGGCGGGGCCACAGATACG.

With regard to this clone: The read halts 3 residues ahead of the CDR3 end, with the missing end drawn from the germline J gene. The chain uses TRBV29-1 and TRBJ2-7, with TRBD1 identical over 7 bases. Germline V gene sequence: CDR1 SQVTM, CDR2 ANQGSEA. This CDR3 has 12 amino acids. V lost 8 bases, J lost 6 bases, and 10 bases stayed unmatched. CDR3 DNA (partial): TGCAGCTTCCGGGACAGTAAGAGCGAG. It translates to CSFRDSKSE. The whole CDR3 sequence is CSFRDSKSEQYF.

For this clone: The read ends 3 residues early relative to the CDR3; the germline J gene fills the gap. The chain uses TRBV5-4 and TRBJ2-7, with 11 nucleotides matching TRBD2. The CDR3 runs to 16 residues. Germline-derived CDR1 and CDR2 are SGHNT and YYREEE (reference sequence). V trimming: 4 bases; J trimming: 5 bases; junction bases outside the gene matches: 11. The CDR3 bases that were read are TGTGCCAGCAGCGGGGGACTAGCGGTTTCAAGGGACGAG. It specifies CASSGGLAVSRDE. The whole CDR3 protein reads CASSGGLAVSRDEQYF.

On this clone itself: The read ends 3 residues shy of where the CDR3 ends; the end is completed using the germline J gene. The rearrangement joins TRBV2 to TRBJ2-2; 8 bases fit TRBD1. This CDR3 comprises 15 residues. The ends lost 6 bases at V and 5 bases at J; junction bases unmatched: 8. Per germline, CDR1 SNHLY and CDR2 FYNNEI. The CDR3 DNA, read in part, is TGTGCCAGCAGCCCCGGGACAGGACGGACCGGGGAG. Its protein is CASSPGTGRTGE. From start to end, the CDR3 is CASSPGTGRTGELFF.

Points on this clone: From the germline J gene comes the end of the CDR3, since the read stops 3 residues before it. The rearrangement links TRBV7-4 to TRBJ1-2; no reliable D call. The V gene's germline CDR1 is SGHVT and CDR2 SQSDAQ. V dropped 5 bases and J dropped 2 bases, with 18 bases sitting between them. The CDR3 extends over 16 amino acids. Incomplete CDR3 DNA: TGTGCCAGCAGCGCTGGGCAAGCCGACACCAACTATGGC. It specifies CASSAGQADTNYG. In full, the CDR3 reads CASSAGQADTNYGYTF. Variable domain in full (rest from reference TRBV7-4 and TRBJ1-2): GAGVSQSPRYKVAKRGRDVALRCDSISGHVTLYWYRQTLGQGSEVLTYSQSDAQRDKSGRPSGRFSAERPERSVSTLKIQRTEQGDSAVYLCASSAGQADTNYGYTFGSGTRLTVV.

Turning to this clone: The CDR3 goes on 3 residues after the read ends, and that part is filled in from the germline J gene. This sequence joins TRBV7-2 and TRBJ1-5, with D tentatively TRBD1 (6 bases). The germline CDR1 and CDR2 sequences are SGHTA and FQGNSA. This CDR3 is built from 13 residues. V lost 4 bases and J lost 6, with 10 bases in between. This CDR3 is CASSYRDGQPQHF. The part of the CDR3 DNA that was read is TGTGCCAGCAGCTACAGGGATGGTCAGCCC.

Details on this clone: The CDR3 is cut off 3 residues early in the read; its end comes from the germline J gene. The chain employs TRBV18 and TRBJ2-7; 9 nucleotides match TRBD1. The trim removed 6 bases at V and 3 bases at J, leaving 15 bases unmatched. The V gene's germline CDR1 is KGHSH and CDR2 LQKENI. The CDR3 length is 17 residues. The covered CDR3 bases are TGTGCCAGCTCCCAAAGGGACCGCGGACAGGGGATCTACGAG. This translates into CASSQRDRGQGIYE. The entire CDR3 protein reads CASSQRDRGQGIYEQYF.

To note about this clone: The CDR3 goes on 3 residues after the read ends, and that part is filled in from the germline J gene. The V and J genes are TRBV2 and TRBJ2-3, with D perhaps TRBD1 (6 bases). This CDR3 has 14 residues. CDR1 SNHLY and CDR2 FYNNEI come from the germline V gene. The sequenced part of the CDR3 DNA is TGTGCCAGCAGTCCCCGACAGGTTTTAAAGCCG. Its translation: CASSPRQVLKP. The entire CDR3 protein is CASSPRQVLKPQYF.